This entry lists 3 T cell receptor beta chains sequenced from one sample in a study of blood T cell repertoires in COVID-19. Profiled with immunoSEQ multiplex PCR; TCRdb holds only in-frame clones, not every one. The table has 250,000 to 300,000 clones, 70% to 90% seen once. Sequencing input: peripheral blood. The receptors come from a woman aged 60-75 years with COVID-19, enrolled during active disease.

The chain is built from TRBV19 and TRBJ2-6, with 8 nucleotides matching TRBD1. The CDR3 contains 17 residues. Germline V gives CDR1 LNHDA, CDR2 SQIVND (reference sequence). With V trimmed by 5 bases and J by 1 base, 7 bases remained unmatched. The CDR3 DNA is TGTGCCAGTAGTCAGACAGGGGTTTCTTCTGGGGCCAACGTCCTGACTTTC. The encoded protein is CASSQTGVSSGANVLTF.

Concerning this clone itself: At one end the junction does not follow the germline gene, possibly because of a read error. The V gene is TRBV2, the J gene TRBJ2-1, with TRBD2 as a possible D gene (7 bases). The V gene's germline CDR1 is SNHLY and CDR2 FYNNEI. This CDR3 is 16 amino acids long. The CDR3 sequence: CASREAGRGSYNEQFF. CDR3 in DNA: TGTGCCAGCAGGGAAGCGGGGAGGGGGTCCTACAATGAGCAGTTCTTC.

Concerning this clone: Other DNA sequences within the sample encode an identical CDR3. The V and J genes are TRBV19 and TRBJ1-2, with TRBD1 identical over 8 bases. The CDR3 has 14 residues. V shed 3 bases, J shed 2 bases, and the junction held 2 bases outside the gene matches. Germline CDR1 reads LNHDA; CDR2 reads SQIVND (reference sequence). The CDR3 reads CASSMGQANYGYTF. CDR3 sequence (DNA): TGTGCCAGTAGTATGGGACAGGCAAACTATGGCTACACCTTC.